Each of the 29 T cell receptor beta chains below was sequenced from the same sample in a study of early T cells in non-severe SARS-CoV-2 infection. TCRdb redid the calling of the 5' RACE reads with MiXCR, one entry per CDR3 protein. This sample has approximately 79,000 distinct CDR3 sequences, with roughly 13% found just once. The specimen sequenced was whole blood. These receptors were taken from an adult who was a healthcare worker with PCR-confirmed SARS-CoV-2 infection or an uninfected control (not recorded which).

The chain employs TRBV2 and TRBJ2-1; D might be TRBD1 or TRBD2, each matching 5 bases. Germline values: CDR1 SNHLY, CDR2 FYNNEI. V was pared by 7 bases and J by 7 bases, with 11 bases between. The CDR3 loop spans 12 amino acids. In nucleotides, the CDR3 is TGTGCCAGCAAAAGGGGCGGGAATGAGCAGTTCTTC. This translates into CASKRGGNEQFF.

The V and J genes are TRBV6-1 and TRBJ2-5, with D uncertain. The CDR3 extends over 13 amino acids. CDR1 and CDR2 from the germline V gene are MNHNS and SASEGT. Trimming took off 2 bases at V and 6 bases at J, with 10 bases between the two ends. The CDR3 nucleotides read TGTGCCAGCAGTGAAACGGGCCCCCAGACCCAGTACTTC. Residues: CASSETGPQTQYF.

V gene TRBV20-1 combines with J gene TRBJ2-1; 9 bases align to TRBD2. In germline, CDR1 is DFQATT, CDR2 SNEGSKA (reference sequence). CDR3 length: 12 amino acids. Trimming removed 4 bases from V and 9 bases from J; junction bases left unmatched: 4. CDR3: CSATGLAREQFF. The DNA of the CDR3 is TGCAGTGCTACCGGACTAGCGCGTGAGCAGTTCTTC.

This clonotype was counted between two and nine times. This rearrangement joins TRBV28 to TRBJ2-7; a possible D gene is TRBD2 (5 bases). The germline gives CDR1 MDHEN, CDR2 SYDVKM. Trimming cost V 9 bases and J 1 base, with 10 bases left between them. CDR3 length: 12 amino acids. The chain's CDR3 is CASLQRSYEQYF. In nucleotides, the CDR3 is TGTGCCAGTCTTCAGCGGTCCTACGAGCAGTACTTC.

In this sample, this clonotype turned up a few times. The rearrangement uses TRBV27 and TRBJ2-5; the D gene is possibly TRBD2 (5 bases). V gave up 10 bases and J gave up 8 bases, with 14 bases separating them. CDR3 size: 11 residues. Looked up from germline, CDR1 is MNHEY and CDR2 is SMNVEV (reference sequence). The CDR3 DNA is TGTGCCACCAAACTCGGGGAAACCCAGTACTTC. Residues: CATKLGETQYF.

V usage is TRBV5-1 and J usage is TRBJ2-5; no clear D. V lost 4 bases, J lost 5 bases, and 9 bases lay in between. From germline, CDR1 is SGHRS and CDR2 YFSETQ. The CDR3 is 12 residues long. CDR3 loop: CASSADGETQYF. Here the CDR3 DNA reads TGCGCCAGCAGCGCAGACGGGGAGACCCAGTACTTC.

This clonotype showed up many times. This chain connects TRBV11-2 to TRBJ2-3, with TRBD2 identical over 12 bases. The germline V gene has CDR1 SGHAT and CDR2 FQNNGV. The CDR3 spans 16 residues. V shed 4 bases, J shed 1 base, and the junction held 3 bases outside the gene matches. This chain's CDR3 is CASSSRLAGGTDTQYF. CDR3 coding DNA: TGTGCCAGCAGCTCCCGACTAGCGGGGGGCACAGATACGCAGTATTTT. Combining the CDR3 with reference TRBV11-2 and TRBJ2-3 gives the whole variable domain EAGVAQSPRYKIIEKRQSVAFWCNPISGHATLYWYQQILGQGPKLLIQFQNNGVVDDSQLPKDRFSAERLKGVDSTLKIQPAKLEDSAVYLCASSSRLAGGTDTQYFGPGTRLTVL.

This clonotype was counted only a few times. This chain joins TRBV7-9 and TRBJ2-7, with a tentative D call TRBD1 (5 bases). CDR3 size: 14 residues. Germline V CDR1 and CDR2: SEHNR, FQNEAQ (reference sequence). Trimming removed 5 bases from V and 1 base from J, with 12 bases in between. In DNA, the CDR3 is TGTGCCAGCAGCGCCGCCAGGGCATCCTACGAGCAGTACTTC. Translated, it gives CASSAARASYEQYF.

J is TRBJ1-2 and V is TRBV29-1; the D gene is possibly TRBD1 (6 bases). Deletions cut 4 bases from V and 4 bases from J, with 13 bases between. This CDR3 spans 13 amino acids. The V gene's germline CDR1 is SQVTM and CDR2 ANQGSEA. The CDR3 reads CSVGPGGGYGYTF. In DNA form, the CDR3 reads TGCAGCGTTGGCCCTGGGGGCGGCTATGGCTACACCTTC.

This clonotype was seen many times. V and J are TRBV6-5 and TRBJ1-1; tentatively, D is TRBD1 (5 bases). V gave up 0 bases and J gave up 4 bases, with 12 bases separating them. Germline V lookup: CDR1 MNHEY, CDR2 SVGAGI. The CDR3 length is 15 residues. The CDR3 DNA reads TGTGCCAGCAGTTACTCGGCCGGGGGAGGCACTGAAGCTTTCTTT. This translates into CASSYSAGGGTEAFF.

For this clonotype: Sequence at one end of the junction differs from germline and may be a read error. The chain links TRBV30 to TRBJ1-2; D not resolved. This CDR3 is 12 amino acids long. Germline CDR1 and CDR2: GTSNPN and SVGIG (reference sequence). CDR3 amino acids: CAWSLGGYGHTF. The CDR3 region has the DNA TGTGCCTGGTCCCTTGGCGGCTATGGCCACACCTTC.

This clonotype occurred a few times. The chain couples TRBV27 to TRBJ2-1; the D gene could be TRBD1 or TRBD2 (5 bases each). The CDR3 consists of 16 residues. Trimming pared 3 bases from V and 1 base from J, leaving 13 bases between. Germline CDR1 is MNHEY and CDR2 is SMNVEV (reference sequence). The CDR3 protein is CASSFTPEGSYNEQFF. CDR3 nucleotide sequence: TGTGCCAGCAGTTTTACGCCCGAGGGGTCCTACAATGAGCAGTTCTTC.

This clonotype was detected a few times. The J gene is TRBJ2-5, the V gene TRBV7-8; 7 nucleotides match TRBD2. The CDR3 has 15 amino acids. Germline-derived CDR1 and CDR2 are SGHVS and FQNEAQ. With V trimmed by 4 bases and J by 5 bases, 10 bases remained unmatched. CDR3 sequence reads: CASSSQGEGGETQYF. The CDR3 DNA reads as TGTGCCAGCAGCTCCCAAGGCGAGGGAGGGGAGACCCAGTACTTC.

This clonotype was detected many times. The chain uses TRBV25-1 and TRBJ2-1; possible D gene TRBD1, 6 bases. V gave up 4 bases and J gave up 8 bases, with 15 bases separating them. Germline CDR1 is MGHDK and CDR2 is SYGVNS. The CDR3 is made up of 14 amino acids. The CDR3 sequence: CASSARTASDEQFF. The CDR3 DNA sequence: TGTGCCAGCAGTGCCAGGACAGCGAGCGATGAGCAGTTCTTC.

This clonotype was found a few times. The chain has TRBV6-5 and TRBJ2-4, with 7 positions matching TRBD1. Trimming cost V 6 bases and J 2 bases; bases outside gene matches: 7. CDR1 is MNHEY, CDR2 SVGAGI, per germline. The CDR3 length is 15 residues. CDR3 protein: CASRTTGRTKNIQYF. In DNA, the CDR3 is TGTGCCAGCAGAACGACAGGGCGAACCAAAAACATTCAGTACTTC.

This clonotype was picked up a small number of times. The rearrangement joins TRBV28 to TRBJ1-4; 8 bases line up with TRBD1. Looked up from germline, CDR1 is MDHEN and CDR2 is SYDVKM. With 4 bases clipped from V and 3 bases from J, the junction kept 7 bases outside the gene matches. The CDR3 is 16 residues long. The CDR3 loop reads CASSYFGTGANEKLFF. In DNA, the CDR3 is TGTGCCAGCAGTTATTTCGGGACAGGAGCTAATGAAAAACTGTTTTTT.

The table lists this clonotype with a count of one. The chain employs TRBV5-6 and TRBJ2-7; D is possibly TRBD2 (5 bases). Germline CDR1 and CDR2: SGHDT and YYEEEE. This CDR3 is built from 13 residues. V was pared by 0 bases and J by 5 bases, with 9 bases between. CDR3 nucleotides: TGTGCCAGCAGCTTGGTCGAGGGCAACGAGCAGTACTTC. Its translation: CASSLVEGNEQYF. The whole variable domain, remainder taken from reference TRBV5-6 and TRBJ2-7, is DAGVTQSPTHLIKTRGQQVTLRCSPKSGHDTVSWYQQALGQGPQFIFQYYEEEERQRGNFPDRFSGHQFPNYSSELNVNALLLGDSALYLCASSLVEGNEQYFGPGTRLTVT.

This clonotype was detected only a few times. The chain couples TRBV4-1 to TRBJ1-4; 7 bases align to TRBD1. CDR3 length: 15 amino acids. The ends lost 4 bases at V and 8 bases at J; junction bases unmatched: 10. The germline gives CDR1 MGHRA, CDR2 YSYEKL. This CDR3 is CASSLWTGRGEKLFF. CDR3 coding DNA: TGCGCCAGCAGCCTATGGACAGGTCGCGGGGAAAAACTGTTTTTT.

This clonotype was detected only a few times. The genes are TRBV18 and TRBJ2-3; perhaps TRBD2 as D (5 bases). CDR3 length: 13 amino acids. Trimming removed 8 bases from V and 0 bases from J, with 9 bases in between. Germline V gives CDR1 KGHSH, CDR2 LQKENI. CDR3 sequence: CASSGASTDTQYF. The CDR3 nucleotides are TGTGCCAGCAGCGGAGCGAGCACAGATACGCAGTATTTT.

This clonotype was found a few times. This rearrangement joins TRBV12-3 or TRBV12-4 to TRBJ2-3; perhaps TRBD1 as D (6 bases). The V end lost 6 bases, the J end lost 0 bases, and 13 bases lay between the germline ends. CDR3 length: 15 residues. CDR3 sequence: CASSRTGLSTDTQYF. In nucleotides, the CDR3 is TGTGCCAGCAGCCGTACAGGGCTAAGCACAGATACGCAGTATTTT.

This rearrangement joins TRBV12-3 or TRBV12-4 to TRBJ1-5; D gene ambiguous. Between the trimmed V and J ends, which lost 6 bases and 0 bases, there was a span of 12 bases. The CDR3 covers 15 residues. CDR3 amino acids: CASRPDSRSNQPQHF. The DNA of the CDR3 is TGTGCCAGCAGGCCCGACTCCCGTAGCAATCAGCCCCAGCATTTT.

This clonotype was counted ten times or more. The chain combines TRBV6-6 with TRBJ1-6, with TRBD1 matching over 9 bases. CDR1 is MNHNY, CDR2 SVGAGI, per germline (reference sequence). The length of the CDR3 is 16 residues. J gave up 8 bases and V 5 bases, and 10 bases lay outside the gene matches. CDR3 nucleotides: TGTGCCAGCAGTCCAGGGACAGGGAAGATTTATTCACCCCTCCACTTT. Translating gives CASSPGTGKIYSPLHF.

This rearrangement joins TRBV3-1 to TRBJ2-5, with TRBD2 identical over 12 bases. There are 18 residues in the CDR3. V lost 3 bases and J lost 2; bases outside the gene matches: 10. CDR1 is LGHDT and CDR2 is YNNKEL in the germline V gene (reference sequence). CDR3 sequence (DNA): TGTGCCAGCAGCCAGGGACTAGCGGGCCATTCGGGGCAAGAGACCCAGTACTTC. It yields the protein CASSQGLAGHSGQETQYF.

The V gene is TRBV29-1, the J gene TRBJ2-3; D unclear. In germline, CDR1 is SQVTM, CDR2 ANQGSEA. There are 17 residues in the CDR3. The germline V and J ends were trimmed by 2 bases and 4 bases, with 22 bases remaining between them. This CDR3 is CSVELPPTEPGPDTQYF. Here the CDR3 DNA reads TGCAGCGTTGAACTACCACCGACCGAGCCCGGACCAGATACGCAGTATTTT.

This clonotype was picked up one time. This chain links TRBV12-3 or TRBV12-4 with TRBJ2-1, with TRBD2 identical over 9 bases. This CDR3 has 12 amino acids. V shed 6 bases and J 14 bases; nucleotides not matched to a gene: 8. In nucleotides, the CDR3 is TGTGCCAGCAGCCCCGCGGGAGGGCAGGAGTTCTTC. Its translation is CASSPAGGQEFF.

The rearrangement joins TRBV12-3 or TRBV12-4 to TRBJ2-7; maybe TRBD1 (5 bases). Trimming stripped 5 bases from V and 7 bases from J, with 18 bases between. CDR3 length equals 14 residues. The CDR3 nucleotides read TGTGCCAGCAGTCACTCCAGGGTTCTTCGAGAGCAGTACTTC. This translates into CASSHSRVLREQYF.

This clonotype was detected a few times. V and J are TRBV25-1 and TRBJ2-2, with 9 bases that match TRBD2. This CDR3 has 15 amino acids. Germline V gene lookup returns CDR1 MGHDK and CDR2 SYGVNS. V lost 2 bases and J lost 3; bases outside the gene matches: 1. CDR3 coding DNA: TGTGCCAGCAGTGAACAGCGGGGGGACACCGGGGAGCTGTTTTTT. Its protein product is CASSEQRGDTGELFF.

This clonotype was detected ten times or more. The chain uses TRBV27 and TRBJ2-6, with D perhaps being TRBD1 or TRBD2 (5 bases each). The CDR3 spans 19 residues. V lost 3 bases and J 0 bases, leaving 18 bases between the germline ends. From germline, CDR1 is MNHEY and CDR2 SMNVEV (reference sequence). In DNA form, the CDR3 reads TGTGCCAGCAGTTTTGGCTGGGGGAGATCCCACTCTGGGGCCAACGTCCTGACTTTC. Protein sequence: CASSFGWGRSHSGANVLTF. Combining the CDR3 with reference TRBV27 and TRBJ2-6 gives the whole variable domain EAQVTQNPRYLITVTGKKLTVTCSQNMNHEYMSWYRQDPGLGLRQIYYSMNVEVTDKGDVPEGYKVSRKEKRNFPLILESPSPNQTSLYFCASSFGWGRSHSGANVLTFGAGSRLTVL.

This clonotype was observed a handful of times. Here the CDR3 DNA reads TGTGCCAGCAGCCAGACTAGCGGGAGCAACATTCAGTACTTC. This gives the protein CASSQTSGSNIQYF. The chain couples TRBV3-1 to TRBJ2-4; 12 nucleotides match TRBD2. V shed 3 bases and J 7 bases; nucleotides not matched to a gene: 1. Per germline, CDR1 LGHDT and CDR2 YNNKEL (reference sequence). The CDR3 contains 14 residues. The full variable domain, with the rest looked up from reference TRBV3-1 and TRBJ2-4, is DTAVSQTPKYLVTQMGNDKSIKCEQNLGHDTMYWYKQDSKKFLKIMFSYNNKELIINETVPNRFSPKSPDKAHLNLHINSLELGDSAVYFCASSQTSGSNIQYFGAGTRLSVL.